The 21 T cell receptor beta chains in this list originate from one sample, sequenced in a study of TIL therapy for anti-PD-1-resistant metastatic lung cancer. This was the immunoSEQ v3 assay. Sequenced by immunoSEQ multiplex PCR; TCRdb stores in-frame clones only, minus some. The sample shows around 20,000 clones, about three quarters of them seen only once. The time point is: pre-treatment sample, taken before nivolumab and TIL therapy. The sequencing here drew on blood, taken at baseline. These receptors all stem from a person aged 25 to 85 with non-small cell lung cancer.

The rearrangement uses TRBV2 and TRBJ2-2, with 9 bases fitting TRBD1. The V gene end was trimmed by 7 bases and the J gene end by 12 bases; junction bases not matched to a gene: 15. The germline V gene has CDR1 SNHLY and CDR2 FYNNEI. The CDR3 runs to 15 residues. The CDR3 region is CASKGTRTGENKLFF. In nucleotides, the CDR3 is TGTGCCAGCAAAGGCACCAGGACAGGGGAGAATAAGCTGTTTTTT.

The V gene is TRBV18, the J gene TRBJ1-6, with TRBD1 matching 10 bases. J lost 9 bases, V lost 2 bases, and 4 bases had no gene match. The CDR3 extends over 15 amino acids. CDR1 is KGHSH, CDR2 LQKENI, per germline. The CDR3 here is CASSPDRGRFSPLHF. The CDR3 DNA sequence: TGTGCCAGCTCACCAGACAGGGGGCGATTTTCACCCCTCCACTTT. The full variable domain, in which reference TRBV18 and TRBJ1-6 provide the parts outside the CDR3, is NAGVMQNPRHLVRRRGQEARLRCSPMKGHSHVYWYRQLPEEGLKFMVYLQKENIIDESGMPKERFSAEFPKEGPSILRIQQVVRGDSAAYFCASSPDRGRFSPLHFGNGTRLTVT.

J is TRBJ1-1 and V is TRBV19; the D gene is possibly TRBD1 (5 bases). V was cut by 2 bases and J by 4 bases, with 11 bases left in between. The germline V gene has CDR1 LNHDA and CDR2 SQIVND (reference sequence). This CDR3 is built from 14 residues. CDR3 region: CASSILPGLTEAFF. DNA for the CDR3: TGTGCCAGTAGTATACTCCCAGGGCTCACTGAAGCTTTCTTT.

The rearrangement uses TRBV30 and TRBJ1-2; 7 nucleotides line up with TRBD1. Germline assignment: CDR1 GTSNPN and CDR2 SVGIG (reference sequence). The V segment lost 0 bases and the J segment 1 base; nucleotides outside the gene matches: 8. The CDR3 consists of 16 residues. CDR3 DNA: TGTGCCTGGAGTGTTTTTGGACAGGATTATAACTATGGCTACACCTTC. Translated, it gives CAWSVFGQDYNYGYTF.

The CDR3 sequence: CSASDRAGYTF. The CDR3 DNA reads as TGCAGTGCTTCCGACAGGGCTGGCTACACCTTC. This sequence joins TRBV20-1 and TRBJ1-2, with 7 bases lining up with TRBD1. CDR1 and CDR2 from the germline V gene are DFQATT and SNEGSKA (reference sequence). The trim removed 5 bases at V and 7 bases at J, leaving 4 bases unmatched. The CDR3 totals 11 residues.

The chain has TRBV24-1 and TRBJ2-3; perhaps TRBD1 as D (7 bases). CDR1 KGHDR and CDR2 SFDVKD come from the germline V gene. The CDR3 is 16 amino acids. V gave up 3 bases and J gave up 2 bases, with 14 bases separating them. CDR3 sequence: CATSDAGQSNTDTQYF. CDR3 in DNA: TGTGCCACCAGTGATGCGGGACAGAGTAACACAGATACGCAGTATTTT.

This rearrangement joins TRBV5-1 to TRBJ2-3; weak D call: TRBD2 (5 bases). Germline CDR1 reads SGHRS; CDR2 reads YFSETQ. This CDR3 is 18 amino acids long. V was pared by 9 bases and J by 2 bases, with 28 bases between. CDR3 sequence: CATREGSSREAFTDTQYF. CDR3 bases: TGCGCCACCCGCGAGGGATCCTCCAGAGAAGCCTTCACAGATACGCAGTATTTT. The full variable domain, completed using reference TRBV5-1 and TRBJ2-3, is KAGVTQTPRYLIKTRGQQVTLSCSPISGHRSVSWYQQTPGQGLQFLFEYFSETQRNKGNFPGRFSGRQFSNSRSEMNVSTLELGDSALYLCATREGSSREAFTDTQYFGPGTRLTVL.

The chain is built from TRBV19 and TRBJ2-7; TRBD2 agrees at 14 bases. The V gene's germline CDR1 is LNHDA and CDR2 SQIVND (reference sequence). The CDR3 is 16 residues long. V trimming: 5 bases; J trimming: 2 bases; junction bases outside the gene matches: 5. CDR3 loop: CASSPRTSGRTYEQYF. The CDR3 coding sequence is TGTGCCAGTAGTCCTAGGACTAGCGGGAGGACCTACGAGCAGTACTTC.

DNA of the CDR3: TGCGCCAGCAGGAGGGGCTTCGGGGACACTGAAGCTTTCTTT. Encoded protein: CASRRGFGDTEAFF. The chain uses TRBV5-1 and TRBJ1-1, with TRBD1 as a possible D gene (5 bases). The CDR3 has 14 amino acids. Deletions cut 5 bases from V and 3 bases from J, with 14 bases between. From germline, CDR1 is SGHRS and CDR2 YFSETQ. Full variable domain (outside the CDR3, taken from reference TRBV5-1 and TRBJ1-1): KAGVTQTPRYLIKTRGQQVTLSCSPISGHRSVSWYQQTPGQGLQFLFEYFSETQRNKGNFPGRFSGRQFSNSRSEMNVSTLELGDSALYLCASRRGFGDTEAFFGQGTRLTVV.

This chain uses TRBV5-5 with TRBJ2-7; tentative D call: TRBD1 (5 bases). V was pared by 0 bases and J by 6 bases, with 10 bases between. The CDR3 extends over 13 amino acids. CDR1 and CDR2 from the germline V gene are SGHKS and YYEKEE (reference sequence). The CDR3 region is CASSLGGSIEQYF. Here the CDR3 DNA reads TGTGCCAGCAGCTTGGGGGGCTCGATCGAGCAGTACTTC. Filled out from reference TRBV5-5 and TRBJ2-7, the complete variable domain reads DAGVTQSPTHLIKTRGQQVTLRCSPISGHKSVSWYQQVLGQGPQFIFQYYEKEERGRGNFPDRFSARQFPNYSSELNVNALLLGDSALYLCASSLGGSIEQYFGPGTRLTVT.

The V call is TRBV5-1, the J call TRBJ1-1; 8 bases agree with TRBD1. J was trimmed by 1 base and V by 3 bases; bases with no gene match: 8. CDR1 and CDR2 (germline): SGHRS, YFSETQ. The CDR3 is made up of 16 amino acids. Here the CDR3 DNA reads TGCGCCAGCAGCTCGCGTGGACAGGGCAGGAACACTGAAGCTTTCTTT. It codes for CASSSRGQGRNTEAFF.

V is TRBV6-6 and J is TRBJ2-3; 7 positions match TRBD2. The V segment lost 5 bases and the J segment 6 bases; nucleotides outside the gene matches: 11. The CDR3 is made up of 15 amino acids. Germline V lookup: CDR1 MNHNY, CDR2 SVGAGI (reference sequence). This CDR3 reads CASSAGGGSWDTQYF. For the CDR3, the DNA is TGTGCCAGCAGTGCCGGCGGGGGTAGCTGGGATACGCAGTATTTT.

The chain recombines TRBV6-5 with TRBJ1-2; weak D call: TRBD1 (5 bases). CDR1 MNHEY and CDR2 SVGAGI come from the germline V gene. The CDR3 extends over 14 amino acids. V was trimmed by 4 bases and J by 6 bases, leaving 15 bases between them. CDR3 loop: CASSWGGVYNGYTF. The DNA for the CDR3 is TGTGCCAGCAGTTGGGGGGGTGTATACAATGGCTACACCTTC.

Note on this clone: The same CDR3 is also encoded by other DNA sequences in this sample. The rearrangement uses TRBV7-9 and TRBJ1-1, with a tentative D call TRBD1 (5 bases). The CDR3 consists of 14 residues. Germline lookup yields CDR1 SEHNR and CDR2 FQNEAQ (reference sequence). Trimming cost V 1 base and J 4 bases, with 10 bases left between them. The CDR3 spells CASSLEGVGTEAFF. Written as DNA, the CDR3 is TGTGCCAGCAGCTTAGAAGGGGTTGGCACTGAAGCTTTCTTT.

V gene TRBV6-5 combines with J gene TRBJ2-2; 9 bases are shared with TRBD1. CDR1 MNHEY and CDR2 SVGAGI come from the germline V gene. V lost 8 bases to trimming and J lost 4 bases; unmatched junction nucleotides: 5. The CDR3 sequence is 14 residues long. CDR3 residues: CASVGTGFTGELFF. DNA of the CDR3: TGTGCCAGCGTTGGGACAGGGTTCACCGGGGAGCTGTTTTTT.

The gene calls are TRBV7-6 and TRBJ1-5, with no clear D. The CDR3 spans 15 residues. Trimming took 5 bases from V and 4 from J, leaving 15 bases between them. Germline-derived CDR1 and CDR2 are SGHVS and FNYEAQ. CDR3 protein: CASSPSEVGNQPQHF. The CDR3 DNA sequence: TGTGCCAGCAGCCCCTCTGAGGTTGGGAATCAGCCCCAGCATTTT.

In DNA, the CDR3 is TGTGCCAGCAGTCCCCGAAAGACCCAGTACTTC. Its translation is CASSPRKTQYF. V and J are TRBV28 and TRBJ2-5, with D hard to call. The CDR3 is 11 residues long. V shed 5 bases and J shed 6 bases, with 7 bases lying between them. CDR1 and CDR2 from the germline V gene are MDHEN and SYDVKM.

The gene calls are TRBV25-1 and TRBJ1-5; D is possibly TRBD1 (5 bases). Germline CDR1 is MGHDK and CDR2 is SYGVNS. The CDR3 totals 14 residues. V dropped 6 bases and J dropped 0 bases, with 9 bases sitting between them. The CDR3 here is CASRGDSSNQPQHF. For the CDR3, the DNA is TGTGCCAGCAGGGGAGACAGTAGCAATCAGCCCCAGCATTTT.

This clone has just one count. This chain connects TRBV11-2 to TRBJ1-2; possible D gene TRBD1, 5 bases. V was cut by 0 bases and J by 3 bases, with 11 bases left in between. The CDR3 extends over 15 amino acids. From germline, CDR1 is SGHAT and CDR2 FQNNGV. In DNA form, the CDR3 reads TGTGCCAGCAGCTTAGATCAGGGTAGATACTATGGCTACACCTTC. This gives the protein CASSLDQGRYYGYTF.

V usage is TRBV7-8 and J usage is TRBJ2-7; TRBD2 matches 10 bases. With 1 base clipped from V and 4 bases from J, the junction kept 4 bases outside the gene matches. The germline CDR1 and CDR2 sequences are SGHVS and FQNEAQ. This CDR3 has 15 amino acids. The CDR3 loop is CASSLGASGSYEQYF. In DNA form, the CDR3 reads TGTGCCAGCAGCTTAGGCGCTAGCGGGAGTTACGAGCAGTACTTC.

This chain connects TRBV11-2 to TRBJ2-1; D possibly uses TRBD1 or TRBD2 (6 bases each). The V gene lost 0 bases and the J gene lost 3 bases, with 9 bases spanning the gap. The CDR3 contains 15 residues. CDR1 and CDR2 (germline): SGHAT, FQNNGV. CDR3 nucleotide sequence: TGTGCCAGCAGCTTAGAGGGGGGCAGCTACAATGAGCAGTTCTTC. This encodes CASSLEGGSYNEQFF.